This T cell receptor beta chain was profiled in a study of somatic mutations in cytotoxic T cells in rheumatoid arthritis. Overall study context: Each patient's diagnosis was followed right away by a blood draw (roughly 30 ml EDTA), before any treatment. Overall study findings and caveats: There was no knowledge of the antigen targets of the expanded CD8+ clones. Slight underrepresentation of TRBV07 in rheumatoid arthritis patients was not adjusted for multiple comparisons.

Trimming pared 6 bases from V and 4 bases from J, leaving 7 bases between. Germline V gene data show CDR1 as WSHSY and CDR2 as SAAADI. CDR3 length: 11 residues. Clones were sequenced by immunoSEQ multiplex PCR, and TCRdb holds only the in-frame ones, with some missing. The sample records tens of thousands of clones, about 77% being singletons. Worth noting for this clone: Antigen specificity is unknown.

The source material was CD8+ T cells sorted from blood. The genes are TRBV10-2 and TRBJ2-7; D unresolved. The TCR comes from an adult with rheumatoid arthritis. Here the CDR3 DNA reads TGCGCCAGCAGGGATGAATACGAGCAGTACTTC. Translating gives CASRDEYEQYF.